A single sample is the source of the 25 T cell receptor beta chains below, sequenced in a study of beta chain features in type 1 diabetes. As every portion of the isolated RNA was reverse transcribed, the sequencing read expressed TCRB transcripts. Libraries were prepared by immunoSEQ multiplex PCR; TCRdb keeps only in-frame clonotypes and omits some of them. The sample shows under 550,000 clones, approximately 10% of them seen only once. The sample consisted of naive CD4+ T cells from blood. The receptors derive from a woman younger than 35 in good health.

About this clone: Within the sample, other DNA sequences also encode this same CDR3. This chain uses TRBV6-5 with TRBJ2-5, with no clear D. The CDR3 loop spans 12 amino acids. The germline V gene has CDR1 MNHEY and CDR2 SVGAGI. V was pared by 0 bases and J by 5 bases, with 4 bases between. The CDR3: CASSYSGETQYF. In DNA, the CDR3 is TGTGCCAGCAGTTACTCCGGCGAGACCCAGTACTTC.

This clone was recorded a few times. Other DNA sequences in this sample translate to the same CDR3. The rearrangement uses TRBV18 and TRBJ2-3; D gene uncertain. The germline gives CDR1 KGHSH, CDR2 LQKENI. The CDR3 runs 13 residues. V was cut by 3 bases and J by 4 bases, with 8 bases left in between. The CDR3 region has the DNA TGTGCCAGCTCACCCGGGTTGGCAGATACGCAGTATTTT. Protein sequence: CASSPGLADTQYF. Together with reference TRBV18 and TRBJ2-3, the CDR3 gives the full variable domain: NAGVMQNPRHLVRRRGQEARLRCSPMKGHSHVYWYRQLPEEGLKFMVYLQKENIIDESGMPKERFSAEFPKEGPSILRIQQVVRGDSAAYFCASSPGLADTQYFGPGTRLTVL.

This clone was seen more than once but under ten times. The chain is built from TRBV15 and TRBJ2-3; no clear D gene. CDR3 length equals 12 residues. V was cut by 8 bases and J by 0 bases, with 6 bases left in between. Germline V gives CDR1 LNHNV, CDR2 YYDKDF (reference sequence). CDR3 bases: TGTGCCACCTCTACCAGCACAGATACGCAGTATTTT. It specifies CATSTSTDTQYF.

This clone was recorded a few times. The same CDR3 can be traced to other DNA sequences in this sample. CDR3 coding DNA: TGCGCCAGCAGCTTGGGCCAAGATACGCAGTATTTT. Amino acids: CASSLGQDTQYF. V usage is TRBV5-1 and J usage is TRBJ2-3; the D is unclear. The V and J ends lost 0 bases and 5 bases respectively, with 4 bases between them. The CDR3 sequence is 12 residues long. CDR1 and CDR2 from the germline V gene are SGHRS and YFSETQ.

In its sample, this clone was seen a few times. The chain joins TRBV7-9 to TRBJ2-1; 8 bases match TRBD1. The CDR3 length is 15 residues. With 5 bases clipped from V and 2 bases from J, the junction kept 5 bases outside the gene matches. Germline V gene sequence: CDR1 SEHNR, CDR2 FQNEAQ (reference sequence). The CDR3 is CASSQTQGAYNEQFF. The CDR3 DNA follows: TGTGCCAGCAGCCAGACACAGGGGGCCTACAATGAGCAGTTCTTC.

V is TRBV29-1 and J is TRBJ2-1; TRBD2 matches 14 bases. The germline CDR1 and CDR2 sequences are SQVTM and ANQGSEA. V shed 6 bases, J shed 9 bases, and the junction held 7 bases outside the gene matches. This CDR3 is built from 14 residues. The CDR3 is CSVSGTSGSTEQFF. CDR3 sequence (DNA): TGCAGCGTATCCGGGACTAGCGGGAGCACTGAGCAGTTCTTC.

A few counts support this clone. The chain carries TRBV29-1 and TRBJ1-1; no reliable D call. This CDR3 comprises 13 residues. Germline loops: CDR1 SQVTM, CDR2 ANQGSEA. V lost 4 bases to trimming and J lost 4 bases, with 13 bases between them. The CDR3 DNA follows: TGCAGCGTTGTGGGCAGCCCAGTCACTGAAGCTTTCTTT. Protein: CSVVGSPVTEAFF.

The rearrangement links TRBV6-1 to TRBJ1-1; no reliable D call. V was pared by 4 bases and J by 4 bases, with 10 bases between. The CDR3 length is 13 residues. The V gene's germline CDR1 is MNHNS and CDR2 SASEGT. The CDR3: CASSGFPATEAFF. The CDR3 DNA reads TGTGCCAGCAGTGGCTTTCCTGCCACTGAAGCTTTCTTT.

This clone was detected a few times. CDR3 in amino acids: CASSITGNYGYTF. CDR3 nucleotides: TGTGCCAGTAGTATTACGGGGAACTATGGCTACACCTTC. This chain uses TRBV19 with TRBJ1-2; D is uncertain. Germline assignment: CDR1 LNHDA and CDR2 SQIVND (reference sequence). The CDR3 extends over 13 amino acids. Trimming removed 3 bases at V and 2 bases at J, with 7 bases between.

CDR3 DNA sequence: TGTGCCAGCAGCTTAGCGGGCCACAGGGAGGAGACCGGGGAGCTGTTTTTT. It encodes CASSLAGHREETGELFF. The chain couples TRBV7-9 to TRBJ2-2; D possibly uses TRBD1 or TRBD2 (6 bases each). V gave up 0 bases and J gave up 5 bases, with 16 bases separating them. Germline loops: CDR1 SEHNR, CDR2 FQNEAQ (reference sequence). There are 17 residues in the CDR3.

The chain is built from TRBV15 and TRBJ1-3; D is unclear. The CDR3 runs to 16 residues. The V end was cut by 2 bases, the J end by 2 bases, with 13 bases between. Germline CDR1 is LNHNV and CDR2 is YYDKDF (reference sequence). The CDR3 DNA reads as TGTGCCACCAGCAGAAATCGAGGGAGCGCTGGAAACACCATATATTTT. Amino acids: CATSRNRGSAGNTIYF. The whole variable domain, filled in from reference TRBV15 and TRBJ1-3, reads DAMVIQNPRYQVTQFGKPVTLSCSQTLNHNVMYWYQQKSSQAPKLLFHYYDKDFNNEADTPDNFQSRRPNTSFCFLDIRSPGLGDTAMYLCATSRNRGSAGNTIYFGEGSWLTVV.

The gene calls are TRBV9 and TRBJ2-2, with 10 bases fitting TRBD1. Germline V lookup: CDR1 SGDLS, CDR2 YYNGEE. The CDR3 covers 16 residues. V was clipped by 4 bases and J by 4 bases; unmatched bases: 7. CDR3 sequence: CASSRGDRGLTGELFF. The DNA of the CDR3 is TGTGCCAGCAGCAGAGGGGACAGGGGACTCACCGGGGAGCTGTTTTTT.

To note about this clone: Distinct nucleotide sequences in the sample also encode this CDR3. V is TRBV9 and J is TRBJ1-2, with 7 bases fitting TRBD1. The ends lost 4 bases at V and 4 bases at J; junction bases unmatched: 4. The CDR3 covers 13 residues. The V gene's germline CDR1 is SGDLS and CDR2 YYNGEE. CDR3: CASSPRGGYGYTF. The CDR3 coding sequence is TGTGCCAGCAGCCCCAGGGGGGGCTATGGCTACACCTTC. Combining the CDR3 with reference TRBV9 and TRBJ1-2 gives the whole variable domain DSGVTQTPKHLITATGQRVTLRCSPRSGDLSVYWYQQSLDQGLQFLIQYYNGEERAKGNILERFSAQQFPDLHSELNLSSLELGDSALYFCASSPRGGYGYTFGSGTRLTVV.

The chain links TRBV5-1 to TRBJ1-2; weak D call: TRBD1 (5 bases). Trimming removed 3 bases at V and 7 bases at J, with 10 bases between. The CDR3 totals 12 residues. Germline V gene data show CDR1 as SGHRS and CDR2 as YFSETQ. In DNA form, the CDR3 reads TGCGCCAGCAGCTACCCCGGGGGTGGCTACACCTTC. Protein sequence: CASSYPGGGYTF.

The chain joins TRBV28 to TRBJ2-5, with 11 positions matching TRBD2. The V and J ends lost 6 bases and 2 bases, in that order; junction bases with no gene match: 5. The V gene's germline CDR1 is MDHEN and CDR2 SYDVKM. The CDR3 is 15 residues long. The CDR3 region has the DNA TGTGCCAGCAGCCTTCTAGCGGGGGGACAAGAGACCCAGTACTTC. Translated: CASSLLAGGQETQYF. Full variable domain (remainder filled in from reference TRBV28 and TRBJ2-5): DVKVTQSSRYLVKRTGEKVFLECVQDMDHENMFWYRQDPGLGLRLIYFSYDVKMKEKGDIPEGYSVSREKKERFSLILESASTNQTSMYLCASSLLAGGQETQYFGPGTRLLVL.

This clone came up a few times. The CDR3 here is CAWSVGQLGTDTQYF. The CDR3 nucleotides are TGTGCCTGGAGTGTCGGACAGTTGGGAACAGATACGCAGTATTTT. The chain recombines TRBV30 with TRBJ2-3; possible D gene TRBD1, 6 bases. Germline V gene sequence: CDR1 GTSNPN, CDR2 SVGIG (reference sequence). The V gene lost 0 bases and the J gene lost 3 bases, with 13 bases spanning the gap. CDR3 length: 15 residues. The full variable domain, with the rest looked up from reference TRBV30 and TRBJ2-3, is SQTIHQWPATLVQPVGSPLSLECTVEGTSNPNLYWYRQAAGRGLQLLFYSVGIGQISSEVPQNLSASRPQDRQFILSSKKLLLSDSGFYLCAWSVGQLGTDTQYFGPGTRLTVL.

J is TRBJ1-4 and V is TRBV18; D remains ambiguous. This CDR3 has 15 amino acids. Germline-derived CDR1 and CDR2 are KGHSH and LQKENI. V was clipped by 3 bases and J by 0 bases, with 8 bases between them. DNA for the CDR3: TGTGCCAGCTCACCGTTAACCTCAACTAATGAAAAACTGTTTTTT. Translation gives CASSPLTSTNEKLFF.

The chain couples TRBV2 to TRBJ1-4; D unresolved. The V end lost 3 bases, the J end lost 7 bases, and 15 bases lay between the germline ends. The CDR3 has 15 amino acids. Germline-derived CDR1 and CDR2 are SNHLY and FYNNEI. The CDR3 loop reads CASSDNSALGEKLFF. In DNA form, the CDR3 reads TGTGCCAGCAGTGACAATTCGGCGCTGGGTGAAAAACTGTTTTTT. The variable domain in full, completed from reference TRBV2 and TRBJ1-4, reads EPEVTQTPSHQVTQMGQEVILRCVPISNHLYFYWYRQILGQKVEFLVSFYNNEISEKSEIFDDQFSVERPDGSNFTLKIRSTKLEDSAMYFCASSDNSALGEKLFFGSGTQLSVL.

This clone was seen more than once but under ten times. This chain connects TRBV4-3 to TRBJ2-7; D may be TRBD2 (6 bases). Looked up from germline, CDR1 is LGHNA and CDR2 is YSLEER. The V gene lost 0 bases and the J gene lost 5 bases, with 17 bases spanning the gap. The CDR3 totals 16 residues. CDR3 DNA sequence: TGCGCCAGCAGCCAAGACCCCGGGGGAGCCAGGGACGAGCAGTACTTC. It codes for CASSQDPGGARDEQYF.

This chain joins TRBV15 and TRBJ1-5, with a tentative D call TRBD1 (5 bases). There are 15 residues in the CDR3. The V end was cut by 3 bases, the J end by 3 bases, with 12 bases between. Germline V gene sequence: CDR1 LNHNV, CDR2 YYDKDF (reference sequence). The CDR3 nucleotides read TGTGCCACCAGCAGGGGGACCTTCTCCAATCAGCCCCAGCATTTT. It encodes CATSRGTFSNQPQHF.

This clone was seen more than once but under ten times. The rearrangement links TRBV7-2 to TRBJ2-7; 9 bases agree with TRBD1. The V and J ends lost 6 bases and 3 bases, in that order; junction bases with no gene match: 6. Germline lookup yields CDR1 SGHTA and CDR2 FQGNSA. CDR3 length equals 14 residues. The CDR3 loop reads CASRGPGQGYEQYF. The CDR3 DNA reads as TGTGCCAGCAGGGGACCGGGACAGGGCTACGAGCAGTACTTC.

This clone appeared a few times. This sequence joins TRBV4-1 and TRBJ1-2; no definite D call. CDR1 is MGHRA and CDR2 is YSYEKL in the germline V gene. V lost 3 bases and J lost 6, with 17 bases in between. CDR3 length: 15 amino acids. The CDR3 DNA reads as TGCGCCAGCAGCCACGGTGTCTTCGTTATAGATGGCTACACCTTC. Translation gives CASSHGVFVIDGYTF.

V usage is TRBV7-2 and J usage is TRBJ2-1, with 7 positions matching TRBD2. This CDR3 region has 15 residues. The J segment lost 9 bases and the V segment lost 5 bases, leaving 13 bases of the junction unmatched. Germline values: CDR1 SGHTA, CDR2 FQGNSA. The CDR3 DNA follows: TGTGCCAGCAGCAGTGGACTAGTAGCGTTCGCTGAGCAGTTCTTC. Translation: CASSSGLVAFAEQFF.

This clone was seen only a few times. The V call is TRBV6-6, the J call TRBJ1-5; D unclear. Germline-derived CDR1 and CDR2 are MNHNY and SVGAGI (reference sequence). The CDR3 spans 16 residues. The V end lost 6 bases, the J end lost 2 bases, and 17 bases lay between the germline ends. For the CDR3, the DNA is TGTGCCAGCAGCCATCGGGCCGCCCGGGGCAATCAGCCCCAGCATTTT. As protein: CASSHRAARGNQPQHF.

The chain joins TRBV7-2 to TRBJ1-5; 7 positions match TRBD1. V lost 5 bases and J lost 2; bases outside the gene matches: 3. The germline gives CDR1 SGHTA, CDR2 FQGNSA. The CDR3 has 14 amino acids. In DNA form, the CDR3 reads TGTGCCAGCAGCCTTGACAGGGGCAATCAGCCCCAGCATTTT. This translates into CASSLDRGNQPQHF.